This is a list of T cell receptor beta chains from one sample in a study of PD-1 blockade in mismatch repair-deficient tumors. Assay: immunoSEQ multiplex PCR; the TCRdb copy retains only in-frame clones and omits some. The table includes approximately 10,000 clones, 80% to 90% detected once. No antigen has been assigned to these receptors. The sequencing used cells cultured in vitro, collected from a patient treated with pembrolizumab. These TCRs come from an adult with mismatch repair-deficient cancer. Each CDR3 is given with its conserved first and last residue. Fields, in order: D gene, clone size, V gene, J gene, CDR3 DNA, CDR3 protein. The D gene is left open where the match is weak. Some rows mark clone size as missing; the rest say once, few, many or name a class of expanded clone.

>-|once|TRBV6-5|TRBJ2-1
TGTGCCAGCAGTGCCGGAGGGGGTGAGCAGTTCTTC
CASSAGGGEQFF
>-|-|TRBV7-9|TRBJ2-7
TGTGCCAGCAGCTCGGGACCGGCCCTCTACGAGCAGTACTTC
CASSSGPALYEQYF
>TRBD2|-|TRBV28|TRBJ2-3
TGTGCCAGCAGTCCCCTTGGATTAGCGGGAGCCCCAGGCACAGATACGCAGTATTTT
CASSPLGLAGAPGTDTQYF
>-|few|TRBV4-2|TRBJ1-4
TGTGCCAGCAGCCATCATCGGTGGCAGGGGAAAGAAAAACTGTTTTTT
CASSHHRWQGKEKLFF
>TRBD2|-|TRBV19|TRBJ2-1
TGTGCCAGTAAGGGACTAGCGGGGCGGGATGAGCAGTTCTTC
CASKGLAGRDEQFF
>TRBD2|-|TRBV18|TRBJ2-1
TGTGCCAGCTCACCGACGTCTTTACGGGAGGTTGAGCAGTTCTTC
CASSPTSLREVEQFF
>-|-|TRBV28|TRBJ2-7
TGTGCCAGCAGTTTGGACAGTTTCTACGAGCAGTACTTC
CASSLDSFYEQYF
>-|once|TRBV9|TRBJ2-7
TGTGCCAGCAGCGTAGGAGGGAGTAACTACGAGCAGTACTTC
CASSVGGSNYEQYF
>-|-|TRBV5-4|TRBJ2-2
TGTGCCAGCACCGCGGTGAACACCGGGGAGCTGTTTTTT
CASTAVNTGELFF
>TRBD1|-|TRBV2|TRBJ1-5
TGTGCCAGCACCCGGGACAGGGGAGATCAGCCCCAGCATTTT
CASTRDRGDQPQHF
>-|once|TRBV9|TRBJ2-3
TGTGCCAGCAGCTCCAGAGGAGGACGGACCACAGATACGCAGTATTTT
CASSSRGGRTTDTQYF
>-|-|TRBV7-3|TRBJ1-2
TGTGCCAGCAGCGGAGGTCCCATCGCAGACTATGGCTACACCTTC
CASSGGPIADYGYTF
>TRBD1|-|TRBV28|TRBJ1-2
TGTGCCAGCAGCCTACAGGGGGCTAGGTATGGCTACACCTTC
CASSLQGARYGYTF
>TRBD1|-|TRBV5-6|TRBJ1-6
TGTGCCAGCAGCTTGGCTTTGGGGACAGATAATAATTCACCCCTCCACTTT
CASSLALGTDNNSPLHF
>-|-|TRBV6-5|TRBJ2-7
TGTGCCAGCAGTCAACATCGGAACACCTACGAGCAGTACTTC
CASSQHRNTYEQYF
>-|-|TRBV12-2|TRBJ1-1
TGTGCAAGTCGCTTAGCCGGGAGGGGAAGCGAGAACACTGAAGCTTTCTTT
CASRLAGRGSENTEAFF
>-|-|TRBV7-6|TRBJ2-2
TGTGCCAGCAGCTCGCGAAACACCGGGGAGCTGTTTTTT
CASSSRNTGELFF
>-|-|TRBV4-2|TRBJ1-4
TGTGCCAGCAGCCAGCGGGGCGGGAGAGAAAAACTGTTTTTT
CASSQRGGREKLFF
>-|once|TRBV19|TRBJ2-2
TGTGCCAGTAGTACGCCCACCGGAGCCCGGGAGCTGTTTTTT
CASSTPTGARELFF
>TRBD2|-|TRBV7-3|TRBJ2-3
TGTGCCAGCAGCTATCTGGGACTAGAAACTACGCAGTATTTT
CASSYLGLETTQYF
>TRBD2|-|TRBV7-3|TRBJ2-1
TGTGCCAGCAGCGCCCCGGGACTAGCGAATGAGCAGTTCTTC
CASSAPGLANEQFF
>-|-|TRBV18|TRBJ1-5
TGTGCCAGCTCCGAGGTGGGGGACAACAATCAGCCCCAGCATTTT
CASSEVGDNNQPQHF
>-|-|TRBV28|TRBJ2-3
TGTGCCAGCAGTTCGTATTGGGAGAGCACAGATACGCAGTATTTT
CASSSYWESTDTQYF
>-|-|TRBV2|TRBJ1-1
TGTGCCAGCAGAAAGACACTTATGAACACTGAAGCTTTCTTT
CASRKTLMNTEAFF
>TRBD1|-|TRBV28|TRBJ1-5
TGTGCCAGCAGTTTCCTTCAGGGGGGAAGCAATCAGCCCCAGCATTTT
CASSFLQGGSNQPQHF
>TRBD2|once|TRBV29-1|TRBJ2-5
TGCAGCGGGGCTAGCGGCCAAGAGACCCAGTACTTC
CSGASGQETQYF
>TRBD1|-|TRBV18|TRBJ1-3
TGTGCCAGCTCACCGGACAGGACCCACTCTGGAAACACCATATATTTT
CASSPDRTHSGNTIYF
>TRBD2|-|TRBV5-1|TRBJ2-7
TGCGCCAGCAGCTTGGAAGCGGGATCCTCCTACGAGCAGTACTTC
CASSLEAGSSYEQYF
>-|-|TRBV27|TRBJ1-5
TGTGCCAGCAGTTTACGACTGAATAGCAATCAGCCCCAGCATTTT
CASSLRLNSNQPQHF
>-|once|TRBV5-5|TRBJ2-1
TGTGCCAGCAGCTTTGTCAATGAGCAGTTCTTC
CASSFVNEQFF
>TRBD1|few|TRBV10-3|TRBJ1-5
TGTGCCACCGGGACAGGGGACCCCAATCAGCCCCAGCATTTT
CATGTGDPNQPQHF
>-|-|TRBV9|TRBJ2-1
TGTGCCAGCAGCGTAGGCAGTGAGCAGTTCTTC
CASSVGSEQFF
>TRBD1|-|TRBV19|TRBJ2-1
TGTGCCAGTAGTATCCAGGGACAGGGGGGTAATGAGCAGTTCTTC
CASSIQGQGGNEQFF
>TRBD2|-|TRBV7-9|TRBJ2-1
TGTGCCAGCAGCCCAGGGACTAGCGGGTCTGAGCAGTTCTTC
CASSPGTSGSEQFF
>TRBD1|-|TRBV28|TRBJ1-4
TGTGCCAGCAGCCTCGGGACAGGCCTTAATGAAAAACTGTTTTTT
CASSLGTGLNEKLFF
>TRBD2|-|TRBV2|TRBJ2-7
TGTGCCAGCAGTGAATGGGGGGGTCCCTCCTACGAGCAGTACTTC
CASSEWGGPSYEQYF
>-|-|TRBV29-1|TRBJ1-3
TGCAGCGTTGGGGGAAACACCATATATTTT
CSVGGNTIYF
>TRBD1|-|TRBV7-3|TRBJ2-2
TGTGCCAGCAGCTCAACAGGGGCCGGGGAGCTGTTTTTT
CASSSTGAGELFF
>-|-|TRBV9|TRBJ1-2
TGTGCCAGCAGCGCGTACACCCAGGGGAGGGGTCACTATGGCTACACCTTC
CASSAYTQGRGHYGYTF
>-|-|TRBV5-5|TRBJ1-5
TGTGCCAGCAGCTTCGGAGAAAATCAGCCCCAGCATTTT
CASSFGENQPQHF
>-|-|TRBV27|TRBJ2-1
TGTGCCAGCAGTTTTGGGGGACTCTCCTACAATGAGCAGTTCTTC
CASSFGGLSYNEQFF
>-|-|TRBV10-2|TRBJ2-7
TGCGCCAGCAGTGAGTGGGGGATCTACGAGCAGTACTTC
CASSEWGIYEQYF
>-|-|TRBV5-1|TRBJ2-7
TGCGCCAGCAGCTTGGGATACGAGCAGTACTTC
CASSLGYEQYF
>TRBD1|-|TRBV6-1|TRBJ2-5
TGTGCCAGCAGTGAGGAGGGACAGGGGGAACAAGAGACCCAGTACTTC
CASSEEGQGEQETQYF
>-|-|TRBV7-8|TRBJ2-5
TGTGCCAGCAGCCTCCGAACCCAGTACTTC
CASSLRTQYF
>-|-|TRBV5-1|TRBJ2-1
TGCGCCAGCGGGAGTACACACTACAATGAGCAGTTCTTC
CASGSTHYNEQFF
>-|once|TRBV9|TRBJ1-2
TGTGCCAGCAGCCCGCGCCTCTCCGAAGCTTACTATGGCTACACCTTC
CASSPRLSEAYYGYTF
>-|-|TRBV7-9|TRBJ1-4
TGTGCCAGCAGCTTACGCGGGAGAGATGAAAAACTGTTTTTT
CASSLRGRDEKLFF
>TRBD2|once|TRBV5-1|TRBJ2-1
TGCGCCAGCAGCTATCTAGCGGGAGTCATCAATGAGCAGTTCTTC
CASSYLAGVINEQFF
>-|-|TRBV5-1|TRBJ2-5
TGCGCCAGCAGCTTGTATATCGGGAAAGGAGAGACCCAGTACTTC
CASSLYIGKGETQYF
>-|-|TRBV9|TRBJ2-2
TGTGCCAGCAGCAAAGAGGGAAGCACCGGGGAGCTGTTTTTT
CASSKEGSTGELFF
>TRBD1|-|TRBV9|TRBJ2-6
TGTGCCAGCAGCTCGACAGGGGGCCCGTCTGGGGCCAACGTCCTGACTTTC
CASSSTGGPSGANVLTF